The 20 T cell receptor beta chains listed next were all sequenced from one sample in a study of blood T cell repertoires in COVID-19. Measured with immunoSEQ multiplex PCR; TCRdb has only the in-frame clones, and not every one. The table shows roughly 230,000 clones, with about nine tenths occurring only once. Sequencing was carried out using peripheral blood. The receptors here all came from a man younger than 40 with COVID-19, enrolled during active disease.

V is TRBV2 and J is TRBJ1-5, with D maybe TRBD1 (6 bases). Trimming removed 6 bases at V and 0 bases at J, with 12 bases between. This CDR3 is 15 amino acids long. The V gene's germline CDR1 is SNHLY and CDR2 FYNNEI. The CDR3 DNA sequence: TGTGCCAGCAGGTACAGGGATTATAGCAATCAGCCCCAGCATTTT. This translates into CASRYRDYSNQPQHF.

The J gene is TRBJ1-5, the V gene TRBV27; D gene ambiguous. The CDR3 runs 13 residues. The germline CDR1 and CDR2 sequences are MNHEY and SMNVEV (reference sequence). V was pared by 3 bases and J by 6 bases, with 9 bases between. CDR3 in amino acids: CASSFEFGQPQHF. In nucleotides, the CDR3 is TGTGCCAGCAGTTTCGAGTTCGGTCAGCCCCAGCATTTT.

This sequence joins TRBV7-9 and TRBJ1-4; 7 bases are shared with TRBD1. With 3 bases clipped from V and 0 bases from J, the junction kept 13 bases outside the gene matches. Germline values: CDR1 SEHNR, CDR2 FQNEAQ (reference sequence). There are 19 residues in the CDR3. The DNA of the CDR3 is TGTGCCAGCAGCTTCATTTCTGGCGTCAGGGGGGCAACTAATGAAAAACTGTTTTTT. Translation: CASSFISGVRGATNEKLFF.

As DNA, the CDR3 is TGTGCCAGCAGTGGGGGGACTAGCGGGGATACGCAGTATTTT. Translated: CASSGGTSGDTQYF. This chain connects TRBV2 to TRBJ2-3; 12 nucleotides line up with TRBD2. Germline V gene sequence: CDR1 SNHLY, CDR2 FYNNEI. The V segment lost 4 bases and the J segment 6 bases; nucleotides outside the gene matches: 2. The CDR3 length is 14 residues.

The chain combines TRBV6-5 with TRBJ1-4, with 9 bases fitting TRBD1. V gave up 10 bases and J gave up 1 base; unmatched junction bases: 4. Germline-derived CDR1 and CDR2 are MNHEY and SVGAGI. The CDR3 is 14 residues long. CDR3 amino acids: CATDRGGTNEKLFF. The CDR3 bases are TGTGCCACAGACAGGGGGGGAACTAATGAAAAACTGTTTTTT.

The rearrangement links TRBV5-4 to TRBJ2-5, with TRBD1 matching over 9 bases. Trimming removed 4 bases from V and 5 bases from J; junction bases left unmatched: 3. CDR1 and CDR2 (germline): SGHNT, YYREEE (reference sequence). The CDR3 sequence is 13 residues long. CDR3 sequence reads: CASSGDREETQYF. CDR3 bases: TGTGCCAGCAGCGGGGACAGGGAGGAGACCCAGTACTTC.

The CDR3 here is CASSHPTSGISYEQYF. The DNA for the CDR3 is TGCGCCAGCAGCCATCCCACTAGCGGAATCTCCTACGAGCAGTACTTC. This rearrangement joins TRBV4-1 to TRBJ2-7, with TRBD2 matching 8 bases. The V gene's germline CDR1 is MGHRA and CDR2 YSYEKL. The J segment lost 0 bases and the V segment lost 3 bases, leaving 7 bases of the junction unmatched. CDR3 size: 16 residues.

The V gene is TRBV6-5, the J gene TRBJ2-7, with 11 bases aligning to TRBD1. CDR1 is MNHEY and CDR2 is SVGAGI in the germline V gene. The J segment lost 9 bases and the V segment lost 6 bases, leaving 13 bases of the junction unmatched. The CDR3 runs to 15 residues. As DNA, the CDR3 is TGTGCCAGCAGCAACTCCGGGACAGGGGGATTAGTGCAGTACTTC. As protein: CASSNSGTGGLVQYF.

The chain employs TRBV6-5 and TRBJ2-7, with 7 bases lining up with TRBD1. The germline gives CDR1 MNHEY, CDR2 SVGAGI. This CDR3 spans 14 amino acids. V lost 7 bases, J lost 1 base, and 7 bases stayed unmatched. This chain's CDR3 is CASTKQGRSYEQYF. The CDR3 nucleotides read TGTGCCAGCACCAAACAGGGGCGATCCTACGAGCAGTACTTC.

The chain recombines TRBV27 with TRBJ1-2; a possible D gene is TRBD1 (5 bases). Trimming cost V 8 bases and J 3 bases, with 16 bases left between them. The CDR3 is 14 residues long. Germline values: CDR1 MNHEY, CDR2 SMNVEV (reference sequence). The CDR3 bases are TGTGCCAGCGGCCCGGGGGAGGGGTACTATGGCTACACCTTC. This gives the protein CASGPGEGYYGYTF.

CDR3 DNA sequence: TGCGCCAGCAGCCAAGATCCCGGGGGGAGCTCCTACGAGCAGTACTTC. Its protein product is CASSQDPGGSSYEQYF. The rearrangement links TRBV4-1 to TRBJ2-7, with 7 bases lining up with TRBD2. Germline CDR1 MGHRA, CDR2 YSYEKL. Germline trimming cut 0 bases from V and 0 bases from J; bases unmatched to any gene: 5. CDR3 length equals 16 residues.

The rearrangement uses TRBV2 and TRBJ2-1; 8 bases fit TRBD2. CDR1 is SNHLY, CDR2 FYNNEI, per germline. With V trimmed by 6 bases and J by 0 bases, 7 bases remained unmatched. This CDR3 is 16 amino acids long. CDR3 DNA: TGTGCCAGCAGCGACACCGGGGGGGTCTCCTACAATGAGCAGTTCTTC. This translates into CASSDTGGVSYNEQFF.

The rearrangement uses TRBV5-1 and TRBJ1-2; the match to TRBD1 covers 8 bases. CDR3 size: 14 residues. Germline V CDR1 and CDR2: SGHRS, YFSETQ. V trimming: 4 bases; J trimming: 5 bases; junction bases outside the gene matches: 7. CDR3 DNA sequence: TGCGCCAGCAGCCCGGGACAGGATGTATATGGCTACACCTTC. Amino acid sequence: CASSPGQDVYGYTF.

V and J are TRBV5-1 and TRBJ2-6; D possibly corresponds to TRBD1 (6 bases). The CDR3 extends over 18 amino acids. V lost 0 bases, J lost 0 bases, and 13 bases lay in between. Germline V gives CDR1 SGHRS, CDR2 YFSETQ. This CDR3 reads CASSLARGPLSGANVLTF. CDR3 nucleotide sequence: TGCGCCAGCAGCTTGGCCAGGGGCCCCCTCTCTGGGGCCAACGTCCTGACTTTC.

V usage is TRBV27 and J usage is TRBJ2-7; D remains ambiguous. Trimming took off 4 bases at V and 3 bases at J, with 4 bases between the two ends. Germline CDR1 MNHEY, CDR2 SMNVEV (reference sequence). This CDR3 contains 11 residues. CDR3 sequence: CASSSHYEQYF. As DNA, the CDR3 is TGTGCCAGCAGTTCCCACTACGAGCAGTACTTC.

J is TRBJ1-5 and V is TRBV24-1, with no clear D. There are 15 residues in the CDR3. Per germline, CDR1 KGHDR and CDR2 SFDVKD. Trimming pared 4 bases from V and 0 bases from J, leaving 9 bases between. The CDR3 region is CATSDTILSNQPQHF. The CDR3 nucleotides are TGTGCCACCAGTGACACCATACTTAGCAATCAGCCCCAGCATTTT.

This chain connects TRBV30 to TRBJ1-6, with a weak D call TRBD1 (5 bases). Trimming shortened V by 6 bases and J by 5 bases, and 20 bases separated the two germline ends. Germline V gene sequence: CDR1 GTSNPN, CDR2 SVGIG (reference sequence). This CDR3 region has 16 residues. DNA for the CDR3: TGTGCCTGTACTCCCCCTGCGGGACGGAATAATTCACCCCTCCACTTT. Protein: CACTPPAGRNNSPLHF.

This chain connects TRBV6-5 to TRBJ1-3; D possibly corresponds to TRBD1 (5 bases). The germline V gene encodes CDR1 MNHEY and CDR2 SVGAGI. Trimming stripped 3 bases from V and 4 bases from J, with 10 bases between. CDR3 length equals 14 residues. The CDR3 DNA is TGTGCCAGCAGTTATCGGCAGGGCGGAAACACCATATATTTT. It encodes CASSYRQGGNTIYF.

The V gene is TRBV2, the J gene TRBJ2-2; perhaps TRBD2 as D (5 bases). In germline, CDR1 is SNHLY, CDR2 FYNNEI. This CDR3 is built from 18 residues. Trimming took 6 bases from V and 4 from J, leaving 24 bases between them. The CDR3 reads CASSTSGGGTLLTGELFF. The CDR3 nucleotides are TGTGCCAGCAGCACCTCTGGCGGAGGTACCTTACTCACCGGGGAGCTGTTTTTT.

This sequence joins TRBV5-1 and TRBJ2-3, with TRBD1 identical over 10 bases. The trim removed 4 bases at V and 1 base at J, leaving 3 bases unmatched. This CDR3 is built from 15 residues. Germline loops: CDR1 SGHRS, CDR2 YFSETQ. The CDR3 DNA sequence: TGCGCCAGCAGCCAAGGGACAGGGGGCACAGATACGCAGTATTTT. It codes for CASSQGTGGTDTQYF.